The entry that follows covers one TCR beta chain sequence. Its matching antigen is unknown. Naive-designated CD8 cells lacked CD45RO, were positively enriched for CCR7, and omitted terminally differentiated effector memory CD45RA+ cells. The CDR3 loop spans 14 amino acids. The V segment lost 7 bases and the J segment 5 bases; nucleotides outside the gene matches: 4. Germline CDR1 and CDR2: ENHRY and SYGVKD. This specimen comes from a study of shared clonotypes between healthy human individuals. The assay was immunoSEQ multiplex PCR, and TCRdb's table has in-frame clones only and misses some. The table lists about 2.1 million clones, around 93% of them singletons. Study-level results: Clonotype sharing among the donors was expected to vary with sequencing depth.

This chain uses TRBV10-3 with TRBJ2-2, with 10 bases aligning to TRBD1. The origin of this receptor is a man younger than 35 in good health. Some clones in this sample may be carry-over from other donors' samples. The sample consisted of naive CD8+ T cells from PBMCs. The CDR3 DNA reads as TGTGCCATCACTGGACAGGGGGTAACCGGGGAGCTGTTTTTT. It yields the protein CAITGQGVTGELFF.